This is a list of T cell receptor beta chains from one sample in a study of CD4 T cells in relation to SARS-CoV-2 and coronaviruses. Libraries were prepared by immunoSEQ multiplex PCR; TCRdb keeps only in-frame clonotypes and omits some of them. The sample records roughly 68,000 clones, about 92% being singletons. Material for sequencing was naive CD4+ T cells from PBMCs. These receptors were collected from a human donor in good health. Both conserved end residues are part of each CDR3. Fields, in order: V gene, D gene, clone size, J gene, CDR3 DNA, CDR3 protein. A D gene is named only where the DNA matches it firmly. Some rows have no size entry. The others give once, few or many, or a class for an expanded clone.

v_call: TRBV18; d_call: TRBD1; clone_size: .; j_call: TRBJ2-1; cdr3_nt: TGTGCCAGCTCAAGGGGCACAGGGGGCAATGAGCAGTTCTTC; cdr3_aa: CASSRGTGGNEQFF
v_call: TRBV15; d_call: .; clone_size: .; j_call: TRBJ1-4; cdr3_nt: TGTGCCACCAGCAAGGACCAGGGTCACGCTAATGAAAAACTGTTTTTT; cdr3_aa: CATSKDQGHANEKLFF
v_call: TRBV21-1; d_call: .; clone_size: .; j_call: TRBJ2-7; cdr3_nt: TGTGCCAGCATAGGGGTGTTCAGCCCCGTAGGGGGCTACGAGCAGTACTTC; cdr3_aa: CASIGVFSPVGGYEQYF
v_call: TRBV5-1; d_call: .; clone_size: .; j_call: TRBJ1-4; cdr3_nt: TGCGCCAGCAGCTTGAGCTTTGTCGGGAATGAAAAACTGTTTTTT; cdr3_aa: CASSLSFVGNEKLFF
v_call: TRBV7-3; d_call: .; clone_size: .; j_call: TRBJ1-3; cdr3_nt: TGTGCCAGCAGCTTAGCTTCTGGACTCCTCTCCTCTGGAAACACCATATATTTT; cdr3_aa: CASSLASGLLSSGNTIYF
v_call: TRBV9; d_call: TRBD2; clone_size: .; j_call: TRBJ2-1; cdr3_nt: TGTGCCAGCAGCGTAGCTCTTGAGCGGGAGTCTGAGCAGTTCTTC; cdr3_aa: CASSVALERESEQFF
v_call: TRBV4-1; d_call: TRBD1; clone_size: once; j_call: TRBJ2-7; cdr3_nt: TGCGCCAGCAGCCAAGAAGAGACAGGGTCCCACGAGCAGTACTTC; cdr3_aa: CASSQEETGSHEQYF
v_call: TRBV9; d_call: TRBD2; clone_size: .; j_call: TRBJ2-1; cdr3_nt: TGTGCCAGCAGCGTAGCTAGCCGGGGGGGCAATGAGCAGTTCTTC; cdr3_aa: CASSVASRGGNEQFF
v_call: TRBV19; d_call: .; clone_size: .; j_call: TRBJ2-7; cdr3_nt: TGTGCCAGTAGTATACGGGGGAGAGAGCAGTACTTC; cdr3_aa: CASSIRGREQYF
v_call: TRBV5-5; d_call: .; clone_size: .; j_call: TRBJ2-7; cdr3_nt: TGTGCCAGCAGCTTGATACACTTACTTCGCTCCTACGAGCAGTACTTC; cdr3_aa: CASSLIHLLRSYEQYF
v_call: TRBV5-1; d_call: .; clone_size: .; j_call: TRBJ2-6; cdr3_nt: TGCGCCAGCAGCGACACATCCTCTGGGGCCAACGTCCTGACTTTC; cdr3_aa: CASSDTSSGANVLTF
v_call: TRBV12-3/TRBV12-4; d_call: .; clone_size: .; j_call: TRBJ1-1; cdr3_nt: TGTGCCAGCAGGTCCGTCAACACTGAAGCTTTCTTT; cdr3_aa: CASRSVNTEAFF
v_call: TRBV3-1/TRBV3-2; d_call: .; clone_size: .; j_call: TRBJ1-4; cdr3_nt: TGTGCCAGCAGCCTGCGTCAGGGCCACGAAAAACTGTTTTTT; cdr3_aa: CASSLRQGHEKLFF
v_call: TRBV21-1; d_call: .; clone_size: .; j_call: TRBJ2-7; cdr3_nt: TGTGCCAGCAGCAAGGAAGACCCCACCGTCTCCTACGAGCAGTACTTC; cdr3_aa: CASSKEDPTVSYEQYF
v_call: TRBV9; d_call: TRBD1; clone_size: .; j_call: TRBJ2-2; cdr3_nt: TGTGCCAGCAGCCCCATACAGGGGGTGGGGGCCGGGGAGCTGTTTTTT; cdr3_aa: CASSPIQGVGAGELFF
v_call: TRBV10-2; d_call: .; clone_size: few; j_call: TRBJ1-2; cdr3_nt: TGCGCCAGCAGTACACAGGGCGTTGAGCGCTACACCTTC; cdr3_aa: CASSTQGVERYTF
v_call: TRBV6-1; d_call: .; clone_size: .; j_call: TRBJ2-7; cdr3_nt: TGTGCCAGCAGTGAAGGGAGCTCCTACGAGCAGTACTTC; cdr3_aa: CASSEGSSYEQYF
v_call: TRBV20-1; d_call: TRBD2; clone_size: .; j_call: TRBJ2-2; cdr3_nt: TGCAGTGCAACTAGCGCCGGGGAGCTGTTTTTT; cdr3_aa: CSATSAGELFF
v_call: TRBV7-8; d_call: .; clone_size: .; j_call: TRBJ1-5; cdr3_nt: TGTGCCAGCAGCTTAACCGAGAATCAGCCCCAGCATTTT; cdr3_aa: CASSLTENQPQHF
v_call: TRBV2; d_call: .; clone_size: .; j_call: TRBJ2-3; cdr3_nt: TGTGCCAGCAGTGATGGGTGGGGGGATACGCAGTATTTT; cdr3_aa: CASSDGWGDTQYF
v_call: TRBV3-1/TRBV3-2; d_call: TRBD2; clone_size: once; j_call: TRBJ2-3; cdr3_nt: TGTGCCAGCAGCCAAGGGACTAGCGAAAGAATTCTATTT; cdr3_aa: CASSQGTSERILF
v_call: TRBV5-1; d_call: .; clone_size: .; j_call: TRBJ2-3; cdr3_nt: TGCGCCAGCAGCTTTCGCGGAGGGCGGGACTCAGATACGCAGTATTTT; cdr3_aa: CASSFRGGRDSDTQYF
v_call: TRBV20-1; d_call: .; clone_size: .; j_call: TRBJ1-2; cdr3_nt: TGCAGTGCTAGTAGGGGACAAGCGGGGGCCTATGGCTACACCTTC; cdr3_aa: CSASRGQAGAYGYTF
v_call: TRBV28; d_call: .; clone_size: once; j_call: TRBJ1-1; cdr3_nt: TGTGCCAGCAGTACCAGGGACACTGAAGCTTTCTTT; cdr3_aa: CASSTRDTEAFF
v_call: TRBV10-3; d_call: .; clone_size: .; j_call: TRBJ2-5; cdr3_nt: TGTGCCACTGGGCCCCGGACACCCCAAGAGACCCAGTACTTC; cdr3_aa: CATGPRTPQETQYF
v_call: TRBV4-1; d_call: .; clone_size: .; j_call: TRBJ1-6; cdr3_nt: TGCGCCAGCAGCCAAAGACACTCGAGCTCCTATAATTCACCCCTCCACTTT; cdr3_aa: CASSQRHSSSYNSPLHF
v_call: TRBV6-5; d_call: .; clone_size: .; j_call: TRBJ2-7; cdr3_nt: TGTGCCAGCAGTTACTCGATTCAGGGGTGGCAGTTGGAGCAGTACTTC; cdr3_aa: CASSYSIQGWQLEQYF
v_call: TRBV12-3/TRBV12-4; d_call: .; clone_size: .; j_call: TRBJ2-5; cdr3_nt: TGTGCCAGCAGTTTGGAGGAGACCCAGTACTTC; cdr3_aa: CASSLEETQYF
v_call: TRBV10-2; d_call: .; clone_size: .; j_call: TRBJ2-1; cdr3_nt: TGCGCCAGCAGTACAGCGGGTAATCTCAATGAGCAGTTCTTC; cdr3_aa: CASSTAGNLNEQFF
v_call: TRBV5-4; d_call: .; clone_size: .; j_call: TRBJ1-3; cdr3_nt: TGTGCCAGCAGCCGGGCGGCTGGTGGAAACACCATATATTTT; cdr3_aa: CASSRAAGGNTIYF
v_call: TRBV15; d_call: .; clone_size: .; j_call: TRBJ1-5; cdr3_nt: TGTGCCACCAGCAGAGAGCTTACGGATAGCAATCAGCCCCAGCATTTT; cdr3_aa: CATSRELTDSNQPQHF
v_call: TRBV12-3/TRBV12-4; d_call: .; clone_size: .; j_call: TRBJ2-5; cdr3_nt: TGTGCCAGCAGTTTAAAGGGGCCAGGGACCCAGTACTTC; cdr3_aa: CASSLKGPGTQYF
v_call: TRBV18; d_call: .; clone_size: .; j_call: TRBJ1-2; cdr3_nt: TGTGCCAGCTCACCAGGGCCCTATGGCTACACCTTC; cdr3_aa: CASSPGPYGYTF
v_call: TRBV5-6; d_call: .; clone_size: .; j_call: TRBJ2-7; cdr3_nt: TGTGCCAGCAGCTTACCCCTAGGGAACTACGAGCAGTACTTC; cdr3_aa: CASSLPLGNYEQYF
v_call: TRBV21-1; d_call: .; clone_size: .; j_call: TRBJ1-2; cdr3_nt: TGTGCCAGCAGCACGACAGGGAGATATGGCTACACCTTC; cdr3_aa: CASSTTGRYGYTF
v_call: TRBV7-2; d_call: .; clone_size: .; j_call: TRBJ1-2; cdr3_nt: TGTGCCAGCAAGACCGCTCCCAACTATGGCTACACCTTC; cdr3_aa: CASKTAPNYGYTF
v_call: TRBV24-1; d_call: .; clone_size: .; j_call: TRBJ1-5; cdr3_nt: TGTGCCACCAGTGACTCCGGGACTGACTATCAGCCCCAGCATTTT; cdr3_aa: CATSDSGTDYQPQHF
v_call: TRBV9; d_call: .; clone_size: .; j_call: TRBJ2-5; cdr3_nt: TGTGCCAGCAGCGTAGATCTCCCCCAAGAGACCCAGTACTTC; cdr3_aa: CASSVDLPQETQYF
v_call: TRBV5-1; d_call: .; clone_size: .; j_call: TRBJ1-2; cdr3_nt: TGCGCCAGCAGCCTTCAGAGGGGCGACTATGGCTACACCTTC; cdr3_aa: CASSLQRGDYGYTF
v_call: TRBV5-1; d_call: .; clone_size: .; j_call: TRBJ1-2; cdr3_nt: TGCGCCAGCAGCTTGGGGGCCCCAGGGGTAGAACACTATGGCTACACCTTC; cdr3_aa: CASSLGAPGVEHYGYTF
v_call: TRBV6-2/TRBV6-3; d_call: .; clone_size: .; j_call: TRBJ1-1; cdr3_nt: TGTGCCAGCAGTCTATCCCTCGGGGAGGGGAACACTGAAGCTTTCTTT; cdr3_aa: CASSLSLGEGNTEAFF
v_call: TRBV12-3/TRBV12-4; d_call: .; clone_size: .; j_call: TRBJ1-4; cdr3_nt: TGTGCCAGCAGTTTATCGGTGGAAAAACTGTTTTTT; cdr3_aa: CASSLSVEKLFF
v_call: TRBV3-1/TRBV3-2; d_call: .; clone_size: .; j_call: TRBJ2-5; cdr3_nt: TGTGCCAGCAGCTCCCGGGCTTACAGAGGAGGGGAGACCCAGTACTTC; cdr3_aa: CASSSRAYRGGETQYF
v_call: TRBV7-7; d_call: TRBD2; clone_size: .; j_call: TRBJ2-1; cdr3_nt: TGTGCCAGCAGGAAACTAGCGGGGGAGTCGAATGAGCAGTTCTTC; cdr3_aa: CASRKLAGESNEQFF